This TCR beta chain emerged from a study of cytomegalovirus exposure and HLA in healthy donors. Researchers ran the PCR with 60 Vbeta and 13 Jbeta primers. Generated by immunoSEQ multiplex PCR, the TCRdb table keeps only in-frame clones and is missing some. The table shows 80,000 to 100,000 clones, with around three quarters occurring only once. V was shortened by 7 bases and J by 6 bases, with 17 bases between the two germline ends. Germline V gene lookup returns CDR1 SQVTM and CDR2 ANQGSEA. This CDR3 comprises 13 residues. The rearrangement uses TRBV29-1 and TRBJ2-3, with D uncertain. The sample consisted of PBMCs. The TCR was taken from a male donor in good health and CMV-seropositive. The CDR3 spells CSALERRVDTQYF. The CDR3 DNA follows: TGCAGCGCGCTGGAACGCCGGGTGGATACGCAGTATTTT.